This is a list of T cell receptor beta chains from one sample in a study of blood T cell repertoires in COVID-19. Some clones are missing from TCRdb's copy, which holds only in-frame ones; the method was immunoSEQ multiplex PCR. Altogether about 300,000 clones are present, approximately 81% being singletons, with the ten largest covering 2% to 3%. Sequenced material: PBMCs or T cells enriched from blood (not recorded which). The receptors originated from a woman aged 45-65 years who had recovered from COVID-19. Both conserved end residues are part of each CDR3. Clone size is given for some rows only: seen once, a few or many times, or a class if the clone is expanded.

j_gene,v_gene,abundance,CDR3aa
TRBJ1-2,TRBV6-5,once,CASSYGGYNYGYTF
TRBJ2-2,TRBV9,NA,CASSVHSGRNTGELFF
TRBJ2-7,TRBV19,NA,CAKEIREQYF
TRBJ1-5,TRBV5-1,NA,CASSPGTGGRQPQHF
TRBJ2-7,TRBV18,once,CASSPTGFEQYF
TRBJ2-1,TRBV5-4,NA,CASSPPLASGGGREQFF
TRBJ2-2,TRBV10-3,NA,CAISGQGGLAGELFF
TRBJ2-5,TRBV5-1,NA,CASSLALDSPETQYF
TRBJ2-1,TRBV7-6,NA,CASSLQGGRGGDEQFF
TRBJ2-7,TRBV2,NA,CASNFDAGRTYEQYF
TRBJ1-1,TRBV30,NA,CAWNSDRANTEAFF
TRBJ2-1,TRBV28,NA,CASSPGLAASEQFF
TRBJ1-1,TRBV5-1,NA,CASSLQGMNTEAFF
TRBJ1-2,TRBV14,NA,CASSRLTGEGYTF
TRBJ2-3,TRBV10-1,NA,CASSGLAGRDTQYF
TRBJ2-1,TRBV14,NA,CASSQALAEGGYEQFF
TRBJ1-1,TRBV27,NA,CASSSAGDAFF
TRBJ1-2,TRBV19,once,CASRDRVQSNYGYTF
TRBJ2-1,TRBV6-2/TRBV6-3,NA,CASSYGGRFASNEQFF
TRBJ2-3,TRBV6-1,NA,CASSETPTQGTDTQYF
TRBJ2-7,TRBV28,NA,CASSLSRGAGEQYF
TRBJ1-2,TRBV5-6,few,CASSLSVAGYGYTF
TRBJ2-1,TRBV19,once,CATTHRGGGYNEQFF
TRBJ1-2,TRBV7-2,few,CASSSFLEMYGYTF
TRBJ2-7,TRBV30,NA,CAWNGESYEQYF
TRBJ1-5,TRBV19,few,CASTPGQGGFQPQHF
TRBJ2-7,TRBV27,NA,CASHPATEGGSEQYF
TRBJ1-1,TRBV6-1,NA,CASSERGYSNTEAFF
TRBJ1-2,TRBV7-9,NA,CASSLDRADNGYTF
TRBJ1-6,TRBV16,NA,CASSPLRDSPLHF
TRBJ2-3,TRBV6-6,NA,CASRQGADTQYF
TRBJ1-1,TRBV7-2,few,CASSLQGRYTEAFF
TRBJ2-3,TRBV5-1,NA,CASSLNLAGTDTQYF
TRBJ1-6,TRBV6-5,few,CASSYTSGPSSSPLHF
TRBJ2-2,TRBV6-5,NA,CASSYSRQGIGELFF
TRBJ2-2,TRBV6-2/TRBV6-3,NA,CASSYGLQGRPGELFF
TRBJ1-5,TRBV11-1,NA,CASSLGRGAGQPQHF
TRBJ1-2,TRBV4-1,NA,CASSQDPGRGYGYTF
TRBJ2-1,TRBV24-1,once,CATSDYAGGRNEQFF
TRBJ1-5,TRBV19,NA,CASSIGNQPQHF
TRBJ2-7,TRBV11-2,few,CASSPFDRTLYEQYF
TRBJ1-1,TRBV6-2/TRBV6-3,NA,CASSYSGGMNTEAFF
TRBJ1-4,TRBV5-4,NA,CASSADTRQTKLFF
TRBJ2-1,TRBV5-1,NA,CASSSLAGADNEQFF
TRBJ2-5,TRBV15,NA,CATSSLEPGYQETQYF
TRBJ2-1,TRBV6-5,NA,CASSYSGGRTYNEQFF